This T cell receptor beta chain was recovered during a study of human CD4 T cells and Enterobacteriaceae. Whole-study findings and limits: Ex vivo clonotype reactivity was inferred only by sequence matching.

Germline CDR1 is KGHSH and CDR2 is LQKENI. The CDR3 is made up of 15 amino acids. V dropped 4 bases and J dropped 5; count of bases not matched to a gene: 8. Sorting took every CD4+ cell except CD45RA+CCR7+CD95- naive cells, reaching over 98% purity. Positive selection with CD4 and CD14 microbeads isolated CD4+ T cells and monocytes. Sorting first excluded CD8+, CD14+, CD16+, CD56+, CD19+ and CD25-bright cells. Produced via immunoSEQ multiplex PCR; TCRdb's table is partial and in-frame only. The sample contains about 29,000 clones, approximately 80% of which appear only once. This clone was counted between two and nine times. What it binds is unknown.

J is TRBJ2-7 and V is TRBV18; TRBD1 agrees at 10 bases. The TCR sequence derives from a human donor in good health. Sequenced sample: memory CD4+ T cells from blood. The chain's CDR3 is CASSQGQGNGDEQYF. DNA for the CDR3: TGTGCCAGCTCACAGGGACAGGGGAACGGGGACGAGCAGTACTTC.